This TCR beta chain comes out of a study of CD8 T cells in ankylosing spondylitis. Regarding the study as a whole: Earlier studies detected some motif variants in reactive arthritis synovial fluid and blood. Ankylosing spondylitis blood appeared to carry a characteristic TCR beta motif of fewer than 10 highly homologous variants. Clones linked to disease were reported to show significant enrichment in matched ankylosing spondylitis synovial fluid.

This clonotype was counted ten times or more. Antigen: not known. Germline values: CDR1 LGHNA, CDR2 YSLEER. The CDR3 consists of 15 residues. V lost 1 base and J lost 2, with 12 bases in between. Scientists made TCR beta libraries using quantitative 5'-RACE with molecular barcodes. TCRdb used MiXCR to reprocess the 5' RACE reads, holding one entry per CDR3 protein. The sample yields 200,000 or so distinct CDR3 sequences, 15% to 20% seen once. The sequence was collected from a male donor aged 5 to 29 with ankylosing spondylitis or in good health (not recorded which). The rearrangement uses TRBV4-3 and TRBJ2-7; D could derive from TRBD1 or TRBD2 (6 bases each). Source material: blood, either unsorted or a sorted T cell fraction (not recorded which). Here the CDR3 reads CASSQVRGHPYEQYF. CDR3 nucleotide sequence: TGCGCCAGCAGCCAAGTTCGGGGGCATCCCTACGAGCAGTACTTC.